This T cell receptor (beta chain) derives from a study of T cell responses to AZD1222 COVID-19 vaccine. Across the study: Second-dose schedules of about 4 or about 12 weeks were combined. Study-wide results and limits: Increases in Spike-specific TCR breadth and depth were seen after two AZD1222 doses. There were repertoire samples only from the period after the peak T cell response.

Note on this clone: As yet, its antigen is unknown.

Method: immunoSEQ multiplex PCR; TCRdb's copy keeps in-frame clones and lacks some. The data contain 120,000 or so clones, around 90% of them seen just once; the ten biggest clones take up 7.5% to 9%. This CDR3 spans 14 amino acids. Between the trimmed V and J ends, which lost 2 bases and 1 base, there was a span of 5 bases. Looked up from germline, CDR1 is SGHDN and CDR2 is FVKESK. The TCR sequence derives from an adult in good health. The chain has TRBV14 and TRBJ2-2; D is uncertain. Here the sequenced sample was peripheral blood, taken on day 0 of AZD1222 vaccination. The CDR3 bases are TGTGCCAGCAGCCAAATAGGGAACACCGGGGAGCTGTTTTTT. Translating it yields CASSQIGNTGELFF.